This entry features one TCR beta chain sequence. TCRdb keeps only in-frame clones here, not all; method: immunoSEQ multiplex PCR. This table holds more than 65,000 clones, around 94% found once. The sample comes from a study of T cell clonotyping in hematopoietic cell transplantation. Germline CDR1 and CDR2: MNHEY and SVGAGI. This CDR3 is 15 amino acids long. V lost 2 bases and J lost 0, with 10 bases in between. This rearrangement joins TRBV6-5 to TRBJ1-1, with a tentative D call TRBD1 (5 bases). The sample taken for sequencing was peripheral blood mononuclear cells. This TCR derives from a man in his fifties or sixties in good health. Some clones in this sample may be carry-over from other donors' samples. CDR3 DNA: TGTGCCAGCAGTTACACGACAGTTATGAACACTGAAGCTTTCTTT. Amino acids: CASSYTTVMNTEAFF.